The 5 T cell receptor beta chains presented below share a single source sample, sequenced in a study of cytomegalovirus exposure and HLA in healthy donors. Amplification used 60 Vbeta primers and 13 Jbeta primers. Clones were read by immunoSEQ multiplex PCR, and TCRdb kept only the in-frame ones, dropping some. The profile shows about 110,000 clones, 82% of them singletons. Sample: PBMCs. All receptors come from a young man in good health and CMV-seropositive.

This chain's CDR3 is CASSVRDSEAFF. CDR3 coding DNA: TGTGCCAGCAGCGTCCGGGACAGTGAAGCTTTCTTT. The gene calls are TRBV7-9 and TRBJ1-1; TRBD1 aligns across 7 bases. The ends lost 5 bases at V and 7 bases at J; junction bases unmatched: 4. This CDR3 contains 12 residues. Per the germline V gene, CDR1 is SEHNR and CDR2 is FQNEAQ (reference sequence).

The genes are TRBV5-6 and TRBJ1-4; 9 nucleotides align to TRBD1. In germline, CDR1 is SGHDT, CDR2 YYEEEE. CDR3 length: 15 amino acids. After removal of 1 base from V and 8 bases from J, the junction contained 6 bases not matched to a gene. The CDR3 protein is CASSLWGQGLEKLFF. The CDR3 region has the DNA TGTGCCAGCAGCTTGTGGGGACAGGGTCTAGAAAAACTGTTTTTT.

The chain combines TRBV9 with TRBJ1-1; D gene ambiguous. Germline CDR1 reads SGDLS; CDR2 reads YYNGEE. Trimming removed 4 bases from V and 0 bases from J, with 13 bases in between. This CDR3 contains 15 residues. The CDR3 region is CASSTRGTVNTEAFF. The CDR3 DNA reads TGTGCCAGCAGCACTCGGGGAACGGTGAACACTGAAGCTTTCTTT.

This chain connects TRBV5-1 to TRBJ2-3; no clear D. CDR1 and CDR2 from the germline V gene are SGHRS and YFSETQ. V shed 0 bases and J shed 5 bases, with 10 bases lying between them. The CDR3 runs 14 residues. CDR3 bases: TGCGCCAGCAGCTTGGACACCCGTCGAGATACGCAGTATTTT. It yields the protein CASSLDTRRDTQYF.

This clone occurred a few times. This chain links TRBV6-5 with TRBJ2-7; no clear D gene. The germline V gene encodes CDR1 MNHEY and CDR2 SVGAGI. Deletions cut 4 bases from V and 3 bases from J, with 7 bases between. The CDR3 runs to 12 residues. The CDR3 reads CASSSLSYEQYF. The CDR3 DNA follows: TGTGCCAGCAGTTCCCTAAGCTACGAGCAGTACTTC.